A selection of T cell receptor beta chains follows, all from one sample in a study of regulatory T cells in long-lasting Graves disease. TCRdb recomputed calls from the multiplex PCR reads with MiXCR, one row per CDR3 protein. In the table there are approximately 540,000 distinct CDR3 sequences, approximately 12% of which are singletons. This sample was shared with a second study, whose subject was T cells in Graves' hyperthyroidism and ophthalmopathy.

Material: peripheral blood mononuclear cells (PBMCs), obtained at new diagnosis, from a patient treated with antithyroid drugs. The source is a woman aged 30 to 39 with Graves disease. CDR3s include the opening cysteine and the closing phenylalanine or tryptophan. A D gene is named only where the DNA matches it firmly. Some rows have no size entry. The others give once, few or many, or a class for an expanded clone.

CDR3 DNA: TGTGCCAGCAGTTTCGGGACCGATCTCACCTTC
CDR3 protein: CASSFGTDLTF
V gene: TRBV28
D gene: -
clone size: many
J gene: TRBJ1-2

CDR3 DNA: TGTGCCAGCAGCCAATTCGGTCGACAGGAGGCAGAGACCCAGTACTTC
CDR3 protein: CASSQFGRQEAETQYF
V gene: TRBV14
D gene: -
clone size: many
J gene: TRBJ2-5

CDR3 DNA: TGTGCCAGCAGCTTGGGAGGGATCGCTGGGCAGTTCTTC
CDR3 protein: CASSLGGIAGQFF
V gene: TRBV5-6
D gene: -
clone size: -
J gene: TRBJ2-1

CDR3 DNA: TGTGCCACCAGCTTAGATCGTTCCTACGAGCAGTACTTC
CDR3 protein: CATSLDRSYEQYF
V gene: TRBV15
D gene: -
clone size: -
J gene: TRBJ2-7

CDR3 DNA: TGTGCCAGCACCTCAAGGAGGGGTTCGAACACTGAAGCTTTCTTT
CDR3 protein: CASTSRRGSNTEAFF
V gene: TRBV13
D gene: -
clone size: many
J gene: TRBJ1-1

CDR3 DNA: TGTGCCAGCAGTGAAGCGCGGAACGGCGGGGATACGCAGTATTTT
CDR3 protein: CASSEARNGGDTQYF
V gene: TRBV2
D gene: -
clone size: many
J gene: TRBJ2-3

CDR3 DNA: TGCAGTGCTAGAGATCCCGGGGCGAACACTGAAGCTTTCTTT
CDR3 protein: CSARDPGANTEAFF
V gene: TRBV20-1
D gene: -
clone size: many
J gene: TRBJ1-1

CDR3 DNA: TGTGCCAGCAGTTTGGGCCTCGGGGGTAATGAGCAGTTCTTC
CDR3 protein: CASSLGLGGNEQFF
V gene: TRBV27
D gene: -
clone size: many
J gene: TRBJ2-1

CDR3 DNA: TGTGCCAGCAGAAAGGGACAGGGACAAGAGACCCAGTACTTC
CDR3 protein: CASRKGQGQETQYF
V gene: TRBV2
D gene: TRBD1
clone size: once
J gene: TRBJ2-5

CDR3 DNA: TGTGCCAGCAGCGTAGGTACAGCATTAAACTACGAGCAGTACTTC
CDR3 protein: CASSVGTALNYEQYF
V gene: TRBV9
D gene: -
clone size: few
J gene: TRBJ2-7

CDR3 DNA: TGTGCCAGCAGCCTGAACCCTAGCGGGAGTTACGAGCAGTACTTC
CDR3 protein: CASSLNPSGSYEQYF
V gene: TRBV3-1
D gene: TRBD2
clone size: many
J gene: TRBJ2-7

CDR3 DNA: TGTGCCAGCAGCAGACAGGGGGCTGGAACCGGGGAGCTGTTTTTT
CDR3 protein: CASSRQGAGTGELFF
V gene: TRBV9
D gene: TRBD1
clone size: many
J gene: TRBJ2-2

CDR3 DNA: TGTGCCAGCAGTTTCCCCTTGGACGGCCACTCCTACGAGCAGTACTTC
CDR3 protein: CASSFPLDGHSYEQYF
V gene: TRBV28
D gene: -
clone size: many
J gene: TRBJ2-7

CDR3 DNA: TGTGCCAGCAGCCCCAGACCCAGGAACACTGAAGCTTTCTTT
CDR3 protein: CASSPRPRNTEAFF
V gene: TRBV5-8
D gene: -
clone size: many
J gene: TRBJ1-1

CDR3 DNA: TGTGCCAGCAGTTACCGAACTCCTTCCACAGATACGCAGTATTTT
CDR3 protein: CASSYRTPSTDTQYF
V gene: TRBV6-2/TRBV6-3
D gene: -
clone size: -
J gene: TRBJ2-3

CDR3 DNA: TGTGCCAGCAGCTTCTCTCCCTCGGACTACGAGCAGTACTTC
CDR3 protein: CASSFSPSDYEQYF
V gene: TRBV5-6
D gene: -
clone size: -
J gene: TRBJ2-7

CDR3 DNA: TGTGCCAGCAGTTACGGGGCCGACAGTAGTGGCTACACCTTC
CDR3 protein: CASSYGADSSGYTF
V gene: TRBV2
D gene: -
clone size: few
J gene: TRBJ1-2

CDR3 DNA: TGTGCCAGCAGTGATGGCAGTCTTTATGGCTACACCTTC
CDR3 protein: CASSDGSLYGYTF
V gene: TRBV2
D gene: -
clone size: many
J gene: TRBJ1-2

CDR3 DNA: TGTGCCAGCAGTGAGACAGCGAACACTGAAGTTTTCTTT
CDR3 protein: CASSETANTEVFF
V gene: TRBV25-1
D gene: -
clone size: -
J gene: TRBJ1-1

CDR3 DNA: TGTGCCAGCAGCCGCAAGCGGGAGAGCGTCGAGCAGTACTTC
CDR3 protein: CASSRKRESVEQYF
V gene: TRBV14
D gene: TRBD2
clone size: many
J gene: TRBJ2-7

CDR3 DNA: TGTGCCAGCAGGATGGCAGGGGGCACAGATACGCAGTATTTT
CDR3 protein: CASRMAGGTDTQYF
V gene: TRBV5-6
D gene: -
clone size: -
J gene: TRBJ2-3

CDR3 DNA: TGTGCCTGGAGTAAAGGGGGGAGACCGTACGAGCAGTACTTC
CDR3 protein: CAWSKGGRPYEQYF
V gene: TRBV30
D gene: -
clone size: -
J gene: TRBJ2-7

CDR3 DNA: TGTGCCAGCAGCCCCGGGACTAGCGGGAGGGAGACCCAGTACTTC
CDR3 protein: CASSPGTSGRETQYF
V gene: TRBV7-6
D gene: TRBD2
clone size: -
J gene: TRBJ2-5

CDR3 DNA: TGTGCCAGCAGTTTGGGAGACAGGGGCGCTTTCTCTGGGGCCAACGTCCTGACTTTC
CDR3 protein: CASSLGDRGAFSGANVLTF
V gene: TRBV12-3/TRBV12-4
D gene: TRBD1
clone size: many
J gene: TRBJ2-6

CDR3 DNA: TGTGCCATCAGCACAGGGCAGGAGGGTGAAAAACTGTTTTTT
CDR3 protein: CAISTGQEGEKLFF
V gene: TRBV10-3
D gene: -
clone size: many
J gene: TRBJ1-4

CDR3 DNA: TGTGCCTCCCGAGTCGGGACAGCTAACTATGGCTACACCTTC
CDR3 protein: CASRVGTANYGYTF
V gene: TRBV2
D gene: TRBD1
clone size: many
J gene: TRBJ1-2

CDR3 DNA: TGCAGTGCGGAGAACCGGGCAACTGGCGGGGAGCTGTTTTTT
CDR3 protein: CSAENRATGGELFF
V gene: TRBV20-1
D gene: -
clone size: -
J gene: TRBJ2-2

CDR3 DNA: TGTGCCAGCAGTTACGGGACTAGCGGGAGTGGGTGGGAGACCCAGTACTTC
CDR3 protein: CASSYGTSGSGWETQYF
V gene: TRBV6-5
D gene: TRBD2
clone size: many
J gene: TRBJ2-5

CDR3 DNA: TGCGCCAGCAGCCAAGCGGGTACTTGGACCGTGAACACCGGGGAGCTGTTTTTT
CDR3 protein: CASSQAGTWTVNTGELFF
V gene: TRBV4-1
D gene: -
clone size: many
J gene: TRBJ2-2

CDR3 DNA: TGCAGCGTTGAAGAACCCGGCTTCGAGACCCAGTACTTC
CDR3 protein: CSVEEPGFETQYF
V gene: TRBV29-1
D gene: -
clone size: many
J gene: TRBJ2-5